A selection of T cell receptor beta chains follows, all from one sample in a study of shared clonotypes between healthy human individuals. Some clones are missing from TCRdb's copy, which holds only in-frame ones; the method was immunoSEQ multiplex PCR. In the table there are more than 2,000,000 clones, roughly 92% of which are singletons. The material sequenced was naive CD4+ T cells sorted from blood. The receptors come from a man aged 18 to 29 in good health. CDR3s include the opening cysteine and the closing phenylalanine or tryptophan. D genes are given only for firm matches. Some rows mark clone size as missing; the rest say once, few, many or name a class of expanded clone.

CDR3: CASSKDGGGIYEQYF
DNA: TGTGCCAGCAGCAAGGACGGAGGGGGGATTTACGAGCAGTACTTC
J: TRBJ2-7
V: TRBV5-4
size: NA
length: 15
D: NA

CDR3: CASSLSEKGGLAEAFF
DNA: TGTGCCAGCAGTTTATCAGAGAAAGGAGGGTTGGCTGAAGCTTTCTTT
J: TRBJ1-1
V: TRBV28
size: NA
length: 16
D: NA

CDR3: CASSGSSGEKLFF
DNA: TGCGCCAGCAGTGGGTCTTCGGGCGAAAAACTGTTTTTT
J: TRBJ1-4
V: TRBV10-1
size: once
length: 13
D: NA

CDR3: CASSLAPSQETQYF
DNA: TGTGCCAGCAGCCTAGCCCCTAGTCAAGAGACCCAGTACTTC
J: TRBJ2-5
V: TRBV7-3
size: NA
length: 14
D: NA

CDR3: CASSTQGAMYTEAFF
DNA: TGTGCCAGCAGTACGCAGGGTGCTATGTACACTGAAGCTTTCTTT
J: TRBJ1-1
V: TRBV7-9
size: few
length: 15
D: NA

CDR3: CASSGFNQPQHF
DNA: TGTGCCAGCAGCGGATTCAATCAGCCCCAGCATTTT
J: TRBJ1-5
V: TRBV7-2
size: few
length: 12
D: NA

CDR3: CASSETGAISPLHF
DNA: TGTGCCAGCAGTGAGACAGGGGCGATTTCACCCCTCCACTTT
J: TRBJ1-6
V: TRBV25-1
size: NA
length: 14
D: TRBD1

CDR3: CASSESMGGPSEQYF
DNA: TGTGCCAGCAGTGAATCTATGGGAGGGCCTAGCGAGCAGTACTTC
J: TRBJ2-7
V: TRBV6-1
size: NA
length: 15
D: TRBD2

CDR3: CASSFPRGSTEAFF
DNA: TGTGCCAGCAGTTTTCCCAGGGGGAGCACTGAAGCTTTCTTT
J: TRBJ1-1
V: TRBV28
size: NA
length: 14
D: TRBD1

CDR3: CASSVGPEVSPLHF
DNA: TGTGCCAGCAGCGTAGGGCCAGAGGTTTCACCCCTCCACTTT
J: TRBJ1-6
V: TRBV9
size: NA
length: 14
D: NA

CDR3: CASSLGLPLYEQYF
DNA: TGCGCCAGCAGCTTGGGACTACCATTGTACGAGCAGTACTTC
J: TRBJ2-7
V: TRBV5-1
size: NA
length: 14
D: NA

CDR3: CASSGLTSGDYEQYF
DNA: TGTGCCAGCAGTGGATTGACTAGCGGAGACTACGAGCAGTACTTC
J: TRBJ2-7
V: TRBV6-1
size: NA
length: 15
D: TRBD2

CDR3: CASGPDVGNTEAFF
DNA: TGTGCTAGTGGTCCCGATGTGGGGAACACTGAAGCTTTCTTT
J: TRBJ1-1
V: TRBV12-5
size: NA
length: 14
D: NA

CDR3: CASSSQPTGAPGEQYF
DNA: TGTGCCAGCAGCTCCCAGCCAACAGGGGCGCCGGGAGAGCAGTACTTC
J: TRBJ2-7
V: TRBV7-8
size: NA
length: 16
D: TRBD1

CDR3: CASSQGGDSNQPQHF
DNA: TGTGCCAGCAGCCAGGGCGGAGATAGCAATCAGCCCCAGCATTTT
J: TRBJ1-5
V: TRBV7-9
size: NA
length: 15
D: NA

CDR3: CASSSSETQYF
DNA: TGTGCCAGCAGCTCTTCAGAGACCCAGTACTTC
J: TRBJ2-5
V: TRBV7-2
size: NA
length: 11
D: NA

CDR3: CASGYDRGDYTDTQYF
DNA: TGTGCTAGTGGCTACGACAGGGGAGATTACACAGATACGCAGTATTTT
J: TRBJ2-3
V: TRBV12-5
size: NA
length: 16
D: TRBD1

CDR3: CASSLGPAGTNEKLFF
DNA: TGTGCCAGCAGCTTAGGCCCGGCAGGGACTAATGAAAAACTGTTTTTT
J: TRBJ1-4
V: TRBV7-8
size: NA
length: 16
D: NA

CDR3: CSVEGGNAGYGYTF
DNA: TGCAGCGTTGAGGGGGGGAACGCGGGCTATGGCTACACCTTC
J: TRBJ1-2
V: TRBV29-1
size: NA
length: 14
D: NA